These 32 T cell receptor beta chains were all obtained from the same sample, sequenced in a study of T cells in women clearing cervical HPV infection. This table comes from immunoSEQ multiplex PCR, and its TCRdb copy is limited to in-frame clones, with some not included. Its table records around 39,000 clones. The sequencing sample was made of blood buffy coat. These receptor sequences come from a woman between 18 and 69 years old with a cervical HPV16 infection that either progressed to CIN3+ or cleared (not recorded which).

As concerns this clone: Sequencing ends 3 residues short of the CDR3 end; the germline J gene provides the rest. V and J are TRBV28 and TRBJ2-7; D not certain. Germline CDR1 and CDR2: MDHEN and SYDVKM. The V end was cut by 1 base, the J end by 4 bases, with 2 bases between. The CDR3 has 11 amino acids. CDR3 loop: CASSLLYEQYF. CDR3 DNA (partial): TGTGCCAGCAGTTTATTATACGAG.

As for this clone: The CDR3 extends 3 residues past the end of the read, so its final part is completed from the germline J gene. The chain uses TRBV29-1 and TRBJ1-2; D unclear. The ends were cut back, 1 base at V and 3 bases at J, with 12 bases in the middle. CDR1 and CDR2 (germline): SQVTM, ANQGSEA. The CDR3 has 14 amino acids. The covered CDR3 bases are TGCAGCGTTGAAGTTCCCGGGGAAGACTATGGC. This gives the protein CSVEVPGEDYG. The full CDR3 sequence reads CSVEVPGEDYGYTF. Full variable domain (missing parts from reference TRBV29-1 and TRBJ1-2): SAVISQKPSRDICQRGTSLTIQCQVDSQVTMMFWYRQQPGQSLTLIATANQGSEATYESGFVIDKFPISRPNLTFSTLTVSNMSPEDSSIYLCSVEVPGEDYGYTFGSGTRLTVV.

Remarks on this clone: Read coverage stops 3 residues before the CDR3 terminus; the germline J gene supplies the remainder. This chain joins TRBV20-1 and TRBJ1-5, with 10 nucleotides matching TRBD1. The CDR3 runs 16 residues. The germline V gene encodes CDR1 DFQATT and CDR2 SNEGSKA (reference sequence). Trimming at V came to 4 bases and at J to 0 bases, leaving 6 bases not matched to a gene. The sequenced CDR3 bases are TGCAGTGCTACGACAGGGGGCTCTAATAGCAATCAGCCC. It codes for CSATTGGSNSNQP. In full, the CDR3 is CSATTGGSNSNQPQHF.

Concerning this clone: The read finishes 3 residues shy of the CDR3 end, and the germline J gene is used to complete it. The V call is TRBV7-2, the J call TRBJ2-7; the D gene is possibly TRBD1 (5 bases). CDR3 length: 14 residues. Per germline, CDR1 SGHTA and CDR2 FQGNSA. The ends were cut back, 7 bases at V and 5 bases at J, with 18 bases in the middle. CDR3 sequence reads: CASTRRGSRDEQYF. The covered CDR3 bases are TGTGCCAGCACGAGAAGGGGCTCTAGGGACGAG.

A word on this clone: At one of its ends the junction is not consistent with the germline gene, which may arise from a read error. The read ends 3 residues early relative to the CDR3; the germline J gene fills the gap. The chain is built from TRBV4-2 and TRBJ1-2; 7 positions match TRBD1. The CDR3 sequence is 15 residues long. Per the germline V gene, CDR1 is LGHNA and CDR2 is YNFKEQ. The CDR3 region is CASSQTRRDSYGYTF. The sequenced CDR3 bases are TGCGCCAGCAGCCAAACCAGGAGGGACAGCTATGGC.

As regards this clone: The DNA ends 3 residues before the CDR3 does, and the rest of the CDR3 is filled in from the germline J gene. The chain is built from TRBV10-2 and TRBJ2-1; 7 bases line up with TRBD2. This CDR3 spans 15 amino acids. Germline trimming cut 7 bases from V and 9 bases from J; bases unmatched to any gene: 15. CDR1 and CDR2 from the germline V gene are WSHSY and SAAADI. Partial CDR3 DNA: TGCGCCAGCACCCTTGGCGGGAGATTCGGGAGTGAG. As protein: CASTLGGRFGSE. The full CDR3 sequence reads CASTLGGRFGSEQFF.

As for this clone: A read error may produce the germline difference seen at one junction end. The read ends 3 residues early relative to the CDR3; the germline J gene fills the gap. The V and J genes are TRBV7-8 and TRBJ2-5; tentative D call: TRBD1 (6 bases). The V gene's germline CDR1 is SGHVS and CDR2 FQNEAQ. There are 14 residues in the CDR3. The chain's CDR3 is CANSRGGITETQYF. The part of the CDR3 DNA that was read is TGTGCCAACAGCCGAGGGGGAATTACAGAGACC.

CDR3 residues: CASSGAGRNTEAFF. CDR3 DNA, as far as it was read: TGTGCCAGCAGCGGTGCGGGCAGGAACACTGAA. V usage is TRBV7-9 and J usage is TRBJ1-1, with D uncertain. The CDR3 is cut off 3 residues early in the read; its end comes from the germline J gene. The CDR3 loop spans 14 amino acids. CDR1 is SEHNR, CDR2 FQNEAQ, per germline (reference sequence). V was trimmed by 5 bases and J by 1 base, leaving 11 bases between them.

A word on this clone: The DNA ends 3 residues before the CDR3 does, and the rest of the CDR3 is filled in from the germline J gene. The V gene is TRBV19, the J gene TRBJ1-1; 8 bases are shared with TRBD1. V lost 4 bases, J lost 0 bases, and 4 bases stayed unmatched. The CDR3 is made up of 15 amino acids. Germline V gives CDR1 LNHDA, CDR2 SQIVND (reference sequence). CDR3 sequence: CASSTWTGMNTEAFF. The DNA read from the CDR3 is TGTGCCAGTAGTACCTGGACAGGGATGAACACTGAA.

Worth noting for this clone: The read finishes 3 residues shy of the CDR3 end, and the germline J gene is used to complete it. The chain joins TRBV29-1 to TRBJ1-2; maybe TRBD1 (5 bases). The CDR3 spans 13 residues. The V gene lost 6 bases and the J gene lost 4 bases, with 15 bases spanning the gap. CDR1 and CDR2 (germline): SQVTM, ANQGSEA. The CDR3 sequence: CSVSDRNFYGYTF. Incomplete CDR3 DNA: TGCAGCGTCAGCGACAGAAACTTCTATGGC. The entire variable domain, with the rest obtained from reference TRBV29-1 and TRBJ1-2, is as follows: SAVISQKPSRDICQRGTSLTIQCQVDSQVTMMFWYRQQPGQSLTLIATANQGSEATYESGFVIDKFPISRPNLTFSTLTVSNMSPEDSSIYLCSVSDRNFYGYTFGSGTRLTVV.

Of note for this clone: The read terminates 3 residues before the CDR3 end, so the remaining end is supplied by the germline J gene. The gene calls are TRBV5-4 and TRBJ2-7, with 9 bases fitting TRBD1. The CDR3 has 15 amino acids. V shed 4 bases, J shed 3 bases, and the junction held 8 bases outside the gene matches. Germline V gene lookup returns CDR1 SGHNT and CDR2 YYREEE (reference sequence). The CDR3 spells CASSTTGTGIYEQYF. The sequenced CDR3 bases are TGTGCCAGCAGCACAACCGGGACAGGGATCTACGAG.

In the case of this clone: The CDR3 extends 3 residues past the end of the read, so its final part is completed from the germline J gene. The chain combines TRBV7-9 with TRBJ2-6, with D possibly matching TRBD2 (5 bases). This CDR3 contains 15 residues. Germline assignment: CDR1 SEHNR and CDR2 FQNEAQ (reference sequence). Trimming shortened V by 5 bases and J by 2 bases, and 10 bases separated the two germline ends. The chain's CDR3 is CASSPSGAGANVLTF. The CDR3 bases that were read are TGTGCCAGCAGCCCATCCGGGGCTGGGGCCAACGTC.

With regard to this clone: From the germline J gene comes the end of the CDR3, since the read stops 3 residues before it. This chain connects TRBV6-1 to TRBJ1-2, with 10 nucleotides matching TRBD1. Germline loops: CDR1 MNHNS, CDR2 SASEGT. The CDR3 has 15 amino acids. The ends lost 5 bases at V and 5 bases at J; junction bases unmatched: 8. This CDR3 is CASSQGTGETYGYTF. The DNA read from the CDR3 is TGTGCCAGCAGTCAAGGGACAGGGGAAACGTATGGC.

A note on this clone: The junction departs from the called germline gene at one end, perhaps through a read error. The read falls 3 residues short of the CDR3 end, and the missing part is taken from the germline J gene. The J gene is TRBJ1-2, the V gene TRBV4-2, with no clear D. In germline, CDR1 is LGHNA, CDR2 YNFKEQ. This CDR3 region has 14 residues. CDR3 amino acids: CASSQEKGRYGYTF. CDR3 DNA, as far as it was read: TGCGCCAGCAGCCAAGAAAAGGGCCGGTATGGC.

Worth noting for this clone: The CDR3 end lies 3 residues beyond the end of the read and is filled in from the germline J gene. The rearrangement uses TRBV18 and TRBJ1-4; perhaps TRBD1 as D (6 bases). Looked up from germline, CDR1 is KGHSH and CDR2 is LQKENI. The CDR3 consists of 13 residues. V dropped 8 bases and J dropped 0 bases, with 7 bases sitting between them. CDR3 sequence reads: CASNRATNEKLFF. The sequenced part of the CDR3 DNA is TGTGCCAGCAACAGGGCAACTAATGAAAAA. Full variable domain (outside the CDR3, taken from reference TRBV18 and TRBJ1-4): NAGVMQNPRHLVRRRGQEARLRCSPMKGHSHVYWYRQLPEEGLKFMVYLQKENIIDESGMPKERFSAEFPKEGPSILRIQQVVRGDSAAYFCASNRATNEKLFFGSGTQLSVL.

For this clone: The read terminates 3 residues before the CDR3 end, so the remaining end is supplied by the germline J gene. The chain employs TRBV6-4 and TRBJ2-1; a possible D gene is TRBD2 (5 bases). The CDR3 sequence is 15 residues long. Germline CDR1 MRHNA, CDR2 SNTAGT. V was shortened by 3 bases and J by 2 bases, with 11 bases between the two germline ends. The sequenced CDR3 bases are TGTGCCAGCAGTGAGGGAGCGGAGGCCTACAATGAG. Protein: CASSEGAEAYNE. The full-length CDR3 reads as CASSEGAEAYNEQFF.

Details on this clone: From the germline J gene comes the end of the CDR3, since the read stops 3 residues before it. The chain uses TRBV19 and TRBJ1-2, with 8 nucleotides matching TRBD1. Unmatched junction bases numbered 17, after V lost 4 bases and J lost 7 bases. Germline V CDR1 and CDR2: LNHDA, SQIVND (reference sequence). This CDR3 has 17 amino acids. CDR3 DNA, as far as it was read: TGTGCCAGTAGTACCGGACAGGGACCCACATTCTTGGGTGGC. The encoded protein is CASSTGQGPTFLGG. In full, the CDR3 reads CASSTGQGPTFLGGYTF.

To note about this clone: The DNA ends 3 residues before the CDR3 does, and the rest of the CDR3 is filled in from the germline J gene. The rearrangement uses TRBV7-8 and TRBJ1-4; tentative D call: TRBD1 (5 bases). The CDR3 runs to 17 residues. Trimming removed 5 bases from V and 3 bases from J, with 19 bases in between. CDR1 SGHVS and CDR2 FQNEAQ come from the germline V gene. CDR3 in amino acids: CASSLRRGGRANEKLFF. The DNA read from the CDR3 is TGTGCCAGCAGCCTCCGTAGGGGAGGTAGAGCTAATGAAAAA.

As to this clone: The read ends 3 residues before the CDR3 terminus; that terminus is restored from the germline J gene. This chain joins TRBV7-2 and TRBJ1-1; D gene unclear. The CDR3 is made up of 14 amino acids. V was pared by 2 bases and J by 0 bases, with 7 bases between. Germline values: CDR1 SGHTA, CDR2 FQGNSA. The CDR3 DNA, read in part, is TGTGCCAGCAGCTTACTCCACATGAACACTGAA. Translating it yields CASSLLHMNTE. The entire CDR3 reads CASSLLHMNTEAFF. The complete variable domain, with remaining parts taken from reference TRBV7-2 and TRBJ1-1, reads GAGVSQSPSNKVTEKGKDVELRCDPISGHTALYWYRQSLGQGLEFLIYFQGNSAPDKSGLPSDRFSAERTGGSVSTLTIQRTQQEDSAVYLCASSLLHMNTEAFFGQGTRLTVV.

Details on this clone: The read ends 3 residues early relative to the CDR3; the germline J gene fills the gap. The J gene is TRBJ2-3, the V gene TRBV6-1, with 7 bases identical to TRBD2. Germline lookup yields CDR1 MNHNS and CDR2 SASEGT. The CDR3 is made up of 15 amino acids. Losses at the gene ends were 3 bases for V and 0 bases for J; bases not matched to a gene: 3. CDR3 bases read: TGTGCCAGCAGTGATCCGGGGGGTAGCACAGATACG. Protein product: CASSDPGGSTDT. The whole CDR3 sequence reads CASSDPGGSTDTQYF.

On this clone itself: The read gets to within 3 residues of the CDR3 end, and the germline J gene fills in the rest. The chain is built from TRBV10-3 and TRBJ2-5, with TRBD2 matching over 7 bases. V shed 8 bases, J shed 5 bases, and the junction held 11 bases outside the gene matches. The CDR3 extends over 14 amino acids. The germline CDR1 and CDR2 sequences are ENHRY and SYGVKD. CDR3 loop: CAISLGREWETQYF. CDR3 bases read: TGTGCCATCTCCCTTGGGCGGGAGTGGGAGACC.

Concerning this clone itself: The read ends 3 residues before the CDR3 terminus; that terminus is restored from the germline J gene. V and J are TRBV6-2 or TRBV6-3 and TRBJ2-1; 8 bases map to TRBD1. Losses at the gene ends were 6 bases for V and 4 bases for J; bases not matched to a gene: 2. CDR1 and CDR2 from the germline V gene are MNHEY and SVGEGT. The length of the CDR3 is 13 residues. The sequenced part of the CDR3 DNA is TGTGCCAGCAGCAGGACAGGGTACAATGAG. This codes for CASSRTGYNE. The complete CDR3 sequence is CASSRTGYNEQFF.

CDR3 bases read: TGCAGTGCTCGGGACAATAATGATGAG. Translation gives CSARDNNDE. The CDR3, in full, reads CSARDNNDEQFF. V usage is TRBV20-1 and J usage is TRBJ2-1; the D gene is possibly TRBD1 (6 bases). The sequence runs out 3 residues before the end of the CDR3; the remainder is reconstructed from the germline J gene. The CDR3 covers 12 residues. Deletions cut 5 bases from V and 8 bases from J, with 13 bases between. The germline V gene has CDR1 DFQATT and CDR2 SNEGSKA (reference sequence).

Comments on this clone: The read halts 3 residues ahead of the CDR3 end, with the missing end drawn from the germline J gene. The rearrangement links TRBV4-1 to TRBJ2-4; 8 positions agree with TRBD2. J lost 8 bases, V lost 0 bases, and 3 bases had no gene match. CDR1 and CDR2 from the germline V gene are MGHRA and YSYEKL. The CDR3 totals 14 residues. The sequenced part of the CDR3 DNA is TGCGCCAGCAGCCAAGAGTCGGGAGGGGACATT. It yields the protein CASSQESGGDI. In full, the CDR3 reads CASSQESGGDIQYF.

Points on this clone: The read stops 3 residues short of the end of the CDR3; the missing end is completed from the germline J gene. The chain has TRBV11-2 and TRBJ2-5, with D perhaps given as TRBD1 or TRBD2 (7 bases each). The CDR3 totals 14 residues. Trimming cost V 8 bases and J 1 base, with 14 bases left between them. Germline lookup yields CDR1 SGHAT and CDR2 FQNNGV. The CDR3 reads CASGRGQSQETQYF. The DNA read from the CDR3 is TGTGCCAGCGGGAGGGGGCAGTCCCAAGAGACC. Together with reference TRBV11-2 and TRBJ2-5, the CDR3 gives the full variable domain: EAGVAQSPRYKIIEKRQSVAFWCNPISGHATLYWYQQILGQGPKLLIQFQNNGVVDDSQLPKDRFSAERLKGVDSTLKIQPAKLEDSAVYLCASGRGQSQETQYFGPGTRLLVL.

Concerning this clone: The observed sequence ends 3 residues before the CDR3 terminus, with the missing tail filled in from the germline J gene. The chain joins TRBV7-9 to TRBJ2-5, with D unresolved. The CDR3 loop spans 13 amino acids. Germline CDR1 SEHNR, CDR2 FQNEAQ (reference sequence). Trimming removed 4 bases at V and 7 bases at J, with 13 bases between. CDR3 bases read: TGTGCCAGCAGCTCCGGGTCTCTGGGGACC. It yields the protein CASSSGSLGT. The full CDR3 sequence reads CASSSGSLGTQYF.

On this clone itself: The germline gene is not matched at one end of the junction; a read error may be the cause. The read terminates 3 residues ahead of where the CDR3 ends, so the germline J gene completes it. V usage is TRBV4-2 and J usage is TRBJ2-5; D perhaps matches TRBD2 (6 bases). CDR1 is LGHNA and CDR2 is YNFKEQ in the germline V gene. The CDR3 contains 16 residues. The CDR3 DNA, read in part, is TGCGCCAGCAGCCCAACCGGGACTCGGGGCGGGGAGACC. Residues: CASSPTGTRGGET. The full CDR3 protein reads CASSPTGTRGGETQYF.

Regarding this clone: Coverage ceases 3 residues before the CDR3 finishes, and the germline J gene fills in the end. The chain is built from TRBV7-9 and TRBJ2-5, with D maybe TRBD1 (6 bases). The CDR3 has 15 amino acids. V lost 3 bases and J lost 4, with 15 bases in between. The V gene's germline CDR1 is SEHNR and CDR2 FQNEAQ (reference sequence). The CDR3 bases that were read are TGTGCCAGCAGCTTCTACTGGGGGCCGAGAGAGACC. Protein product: CASSFYWGPRET. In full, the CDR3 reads CASSFYWGPRETQYF.

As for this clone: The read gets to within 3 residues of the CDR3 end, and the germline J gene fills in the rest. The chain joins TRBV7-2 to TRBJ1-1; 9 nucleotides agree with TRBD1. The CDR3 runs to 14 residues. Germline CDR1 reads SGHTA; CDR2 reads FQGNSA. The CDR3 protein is CASSWDRVASLAFF. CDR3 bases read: TGTGCCAGCAGCTGGGACAGGGTGGCGTCTTTA.

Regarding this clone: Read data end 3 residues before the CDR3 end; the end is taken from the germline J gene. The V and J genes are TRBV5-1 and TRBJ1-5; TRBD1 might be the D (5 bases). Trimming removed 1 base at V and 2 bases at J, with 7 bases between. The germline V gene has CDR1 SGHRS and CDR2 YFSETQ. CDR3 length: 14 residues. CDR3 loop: CASSLQGGNQPQHF. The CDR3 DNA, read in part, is TGCGCCAGCAGCTTGCAGGGCGGCAATCAGCCC.

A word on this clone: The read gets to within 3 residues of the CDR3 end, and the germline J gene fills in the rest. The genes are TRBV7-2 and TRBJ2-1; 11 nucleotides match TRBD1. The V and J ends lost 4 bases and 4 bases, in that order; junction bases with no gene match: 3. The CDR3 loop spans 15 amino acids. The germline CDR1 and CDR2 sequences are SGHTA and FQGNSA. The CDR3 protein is CASSSGQGGYNEQFF. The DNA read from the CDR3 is TGTGCCAGCAGCTCGGGACAGGGGGGTTACAATGAG. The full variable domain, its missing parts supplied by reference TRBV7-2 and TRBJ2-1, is GAGVSQSPSNKVTEKGKDVELRCDPISGHTALYWYRQSLGQGLEFLIYFQGNSAPDKSGLPSDRFSAERTGGSVSTLTIQRTQQEDSAVYLCASSSGQGGYNEQFFGPGTRLTVL.

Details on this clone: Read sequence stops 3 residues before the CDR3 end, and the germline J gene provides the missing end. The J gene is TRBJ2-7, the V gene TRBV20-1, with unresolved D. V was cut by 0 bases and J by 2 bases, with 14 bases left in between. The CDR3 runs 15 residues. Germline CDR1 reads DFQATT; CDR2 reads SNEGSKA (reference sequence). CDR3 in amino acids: CSARDEASGTYEQYF. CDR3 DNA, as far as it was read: TGCAGTGCTAGAGATGAGGCTAGTGGAACCTACGAG.